These 11 T cell receptor beta chains came from one sample sequenced in a study of blood T cells in healthy people across ages. PCR was performed a second time for 7 to 11 cycles using a sample-barcoded 5' primer and a J-beta primer mix. TCRdb passed the 5' RACE reads through MiXCR, listing each CDR3 protein once. The sample contains about 1.5 million distinct CDR3 sequences, 35% to 45% of which appear only once. The sample taken for sequencing was blood. The origin of the receptors is a woman younger than 30 in good health.

This clonotype was detected a few times. The chain recombines TRBV10-3 with TRBJ1-1; D is possibly TRBD1 (6 bases). V shed 11 bases and J shed 5 bases, with 15 bases lying between them. The germline gives CDR1 ENHRY, CDR2 SYGVKD. This CDR3 comprises 12 residues. CDR3 loop: CAARPGETEAFF. CDR3 nucleotide sequence: TGTGCCGCTAGACCAGGGGAAACTGAAGCTTTCTTT.

The chain couples TRBV7-9 to TRBJ2-7, with TRBD1 matching over 9 bases. CDR1 is SEHNR and CDR2 is FQNEAQ in the germline V gene (reference sequence). The CDR3 has 15 residues. With V trimmed by 5 bases and J by 7 bases, 12 bases remained unmatched. CDR3 nucleotides: TGTGCCAGCAGCGATCCTCCGGGACAGGGCAGTGAGCAGTACTTC. Its protein product is CASSDPPGQGSEQYF.

A few counts support this clonotype. CDR3 nucleotides: TGTGCCACCAGCCAAAAAGAGACCCAGTACTTC. Its protein is CATSQKETQYF. The rearrangement uses TRBV15 and TRBJ2-5, with no clear D. Trimming took 5 bases from V and 3 from J, leaving 4 bases between them. Germline V gene lookup returns CDR1 LNHNV and CDR2 YYDKDF (reference sequence). The CDR3 length is 11 residues.

The table lists this clonotype with a few counts. The chain uses TRBV7-9 and TRBJ2-1, with 11 nucleotides matching TRBD2. The CDR3 has 18 residues. Per germline, CDR1 SEHNR and CDR2 FQNEAQ (reference sequence). V shed 5 bases and J 5 bases; nucleotides not matched to a gene: 14. Here the CDR3 DNA reads TGTGCCAGCAGCAAGCGTTCGCGAGGACTAGCGGGTAACAATGAGCAGTTCTTC. Protein sequence: CASSKRSRGLAGNNEQFF.

The V gene is TRBV7-3, the J gene TRBJ2-1, with 9 bases matching TRBD2. The CDR3 loop spans 21 amino acids. The V and J ends lost 0 bases and 3 bases, in that order; junction bases with no gene match: 18. Germline V gene lookup returns CDR1 SGHTA and CDR2 FQGTGA. The CDR3 sequence: CASSLTVRGPLAGASYNEQFF. CDR3 nucleotide sequence: TGTGCCAGCAGCTTAACGGTCAGGGGACCATTAGCGGGGGCAAGCTACAATGAGCAGTTCTTC.

The chain recombines TRBV6-5 with TRBJ2-2; 9 nucleotides align to TRBD1. V was clipped by 4 bases and J by 4 bases; unmatched bases: 7. The CDR3 runs 16 residues. In germline, CDR1 is MNHEY, CDR2 SVGAGI. Here the CDR3 DNA reads TGTGCCAGCAGTTCTCTCCCGGGACAGGGCACCGGGGAGCTGTTTTTT. Translation gives CASSSLPGQGTGELFF.

This clonotype showed up just a few times. This chain connects TRBV10-3 to TRBJ2-7; no reliable D call. V dropped 2 bases and J dropped 1 base, with 12 bases sitting between them. This CDR3 has 15 amino acids. Germline values: CDR1 ENHRY, CDR2 SYGVKD. The CDR3 spells CAISEVRRNSYEQYF. CDR3 nucleotides: TGTGCCATCAGTGAGGTTCGCCGAAATTCCTACGAGCAGTACTTC.

This clonotype showed up many times. The chain combines TRBV29-1 with TRBJ2-7; D not certain. The ends were cut back, 7 bases at V and 1 base at J, with 8 bases in the middle. This CDR3 region has 11 residues. The germline gives CDR1 SQVTM, CDR2 ANQGSEA. CDR3 coding DNA: TGCAGCGCCCAGTCGTCCTACGAGCAGTACTTC. This gives the protein CSAQSSYEQYF.

The V call is TRBV12-3 or TRBV12-4, the J call TRBJ1-4, with D possibly being TRBD1 (6 bases). V lost 5 bases, J lost 5 bases, and 18 bases lay in between. The CDR3 covers 16 residues. The chain's CDR3 is CASSPWTAGPNEKLFF. The CDR3 DNA sequence: TGTGCCAGCAGTCCCTGGACAGCCGGCCCAAATGAAAAACTGTTTTTT.

The chain uses TRBV6-5 and TRBJ2-3; D possibly corresponds to TRBD2 (5 bases). CDR3 length equals 13 residues. V was pared by 11 bases and J by 4 bases, with 16 bases between. The germline V gene has CDR1 MNHEY and CDR2 SVGAGI. CDR3 loop: CAGRLMGADTQYF. CDR3 sequence (DNA): TGTGCCGGTCGACTTATGGGAGCAGATACGCAGTATTTT.

The J gene is TRBJ1-3, the V gene TRBV5-1, with D unclear. Trimming removed 1 base at V and 0 bases at J, with 11 bases between. The V gene's germline CDR1 is SGHRS and CDR2 YFSETQ. This CDR3 spans 16 amino acids. CDR3 coding DNA: TGCGCCAGCAGCTTGATCGGCGGCGACTCTGGAAACACCATATATTTT. Its protein product is CASSLIGGDSGNTIYF.